This is a list of T cell receptor beta chains from one sample in a study of blood T cells in healthy people across ages. MiXCR, applied by TCRdb to the 5' RACE reads, yields one record per CDR3 protein. The sample shows fewer than 650,000 distinct CDR3 sequences, roughly a quarter of them seen only once. This sample was also put to use in a study of T cells of mothers and their children.

The sample comprised blood. These receptors all stem from a boy younger than 10 in good health. CDR3s include the opening cysteine and the closing phenylalanine or tryptophan. D genes are given only for firm matches. Expanded clones get a size class; other rows say once, few or many, or leave the size out.

j_gene: TRBJ2-1; d_gene: TRBD2; abundance: -; v_gene: TRBV20-1; CDR3nt: TGCAGTGCTCGAGGGACTAGCGGAAAGTACCACAATGAGCAGTTCTTC; CDR3aa: CSARGTSGKYHNEQFF
j_gene: TRBJ1-1; d_gene: -; abundance: few; v_gene: TRBV2; CDR3nt: TGTGCCAGCAGTGATCCCAGGTCCTCTAGAGGAGCTTTCTTT; CDR3aa: CASSDPRSSRGAFF
j_gene: TRBJ2-2; d_gene: -; abundance: -; v_gene: TRBV11-2; CDR3nt: TGTGCCAGCAGCCGGTTAGAGAGGGTGAACACCGGGGAGCTGTTTTTT; CDR3aa: CASSRLERVNTGELFF
j_gene: TRBJ2-2; d_gene: -; abundance: -; v_gene: TRBV12-3/TRBV12-4; CDR3nt: TGTGCCAGCAGAATGGGAGGCCCCGGGGAGCTGTTTTTT; CDR3aa: CASRMGGPGELFF
j_gene: TRBJ2-1; d_gene: TRBD2; abundance: -; v_gene: TRBV14; CDR3nt: TGTGCCAGCAGCCAGAATAGCGGGACGCTCTACAATGAGCAGTTCTTC; CDR3aa: CASSQNSGTLYNEQFF
j_gene: TRBJ2-7; d_gene: TRBD1; abundance: few; v_gene: TRBV15; CDR3nt: TGTGCCACCAGACCCTCGACAGGGATTGCCTACGAGCAGTACTTC; CDR3aa: CATRPSTGIAYEQYF
j_gene: TRBJ2-1; d_gene: -; abundance: once; v_gene: TRBV9; CDR3nt: TGTGCTAGCAGCGTAGATGTTGAGCAGTTCTTC; CDR3aa: CASSVDVEQFF
j_gene: TRBJ2-3; d_gene: -; abundance: -; v_gene: TRBV15; CDR3nt: TGTGCCACCAGCAGAGATGGTGAAGGCACAGATACGCAGTATTTT; CDR3aa: CATSRDGEGTDTQYF
j_gene: TRBJ1-2; d_gene: -; abundance: -; v_gene: TRBV12-3/TRBV12-4; CDR3nt: TGTGCCAGCAGACACGGAAACTATGGCTACACCTTC; CDR3aa: CASRHGNYGYTF
j_gene: TRBJ1-4; d_gene: -; abundance: -; v_gene: TRBV3-1; CDR3nt: TGTGCCAGCAGCCAAATTGGGGGAAAACTGTTTTTT; CDR3aa: CASSQIGGKLFF
j_gene: TRBJ1-1; d_gene: -; abundance: -; v_gene: TRBV19; CDR3nt: TGTGTCAGTAGTCCCGATAGGGGACTGAACACTGAAGCTTTCTTT; CDR3aa: CVSSPDRGLNTEAFF
j_gene: TRBJ2-5; d_gene: TRBD2; abundance: -; v_gene: TRBV7-2; CDR3nt: TGTGCCAGCAGCTTTAAGACTAGCGGGAGCTCGTTGGCCCAGTACTTC; CDR3aa: CASSFKTSGSSLAQYF
j_gene: TRBJ2-4; d_gene: -; abundance: -; v_gene: TRBV4-1; CDR3nt: TGCGCCAGCAGCCCCCTCGGACGGGGAGCCAAAAACATTCAGTACTTC; CDR3aa: CASSPLGRGAKNIQYF
j_gene: TRBJ2-3; d_gene: -; abundance: few; v_gene: TRBV7-2; CDR3nt: TGTGCCAGCAGCTTGGGTAGTATCGCAGATACGCAGTATTTT; CDR3aa: CASSLGSIADTQYF
j_gene: TRBJ2-3; d_gene: -; abundance: -; v_gene: TRBV28; CDR3nt: TGTGCCAGCAGTTTAGGGAACGCGGATACGCAGTATTTT; CDR3aa: CASSLGNADTQYF
j_gene: TRBJ1-1; d_gene: TRBD1; abundance: many; v_gene: TRBV3-1; CDR3nt: TGTGCCAGCAGTCGGGACAGGGGCGCTGAAGCTTTCTTT; CDR3aa: CASSRDRGAEAFF
j_gene: TRBJ1-6; d_gene: TRBD1; abundance: once; v_gene: TRBV6-5; CDR3nt: TGTGCCAGCAGATTCGTGGACAGGGAAATTTCACCCCTCCACTTT; CDR3aa: CASRFVDREISPLHF
j_gene: TRBJ2-1; d_gene: -; abundance: -; v_gene: TRBV20-1; CDR3nt: TGCAGTGCTAGAGATGCAGGGACATCTTACAATGAGCAGTTCTTC; CDR3aa: CSARDAGTSYNEQFF
j_gene: TRBJ2-3; d_gene: TRBD2; abundance: -; v_gene: TRBV29-1; CDR3nt: TGCAGCGTCCGGACTAGCCTAAGCACAGATACGCAGTATTTT; CDR3aa: CSVRTSLSTDTQYF
j_gene: TRBJ2-7; d_gene: -; abundance: few; v_gene: TRBV5-1; CDR3nt: TGCGCCAGCAGCTTGGGGGGGCGCCGGGACTTTACCTACGAGCAGTACTTC; CDR3aa: CASSLGGRRDFTYEQYF
j_gene: TRBJ1-1; d_gene: -; abundance: -; v_gene: TRBV12-3/TRBV12-4; CDR3nt: TGTGCCAGTAGTTGGGCGCAGGGTCAAACTGAAGCTTTCTTT; CDR3aa: CASSWAQGQTEAFF
j_gene: TRBJ2-1; d_gene: TRBD2; abundance: -; v_gene: TRBV20-1; CDR3nt: TGCAGTGCTAGTATCCCTCCACTAGCGGGGGGCCCCAATGAGCAGTTCTTC; CDR3aa: CSASIPPLAGGPNEQFF
j_gene: TRBJ1-2; d_gene: TRBD1; abundance: few; v_gene: TRBV9; CDR3nt: TGTGCCAGCAGCGTTGGGCCGGACAGGGATAGGAAGGGCTACACCTTC; CDR3aa: CASSVGPDRDRKGYTF
j_gene: TRBJ1-2; d_gene: TRBD1; abundance: -; v_gene: TRBV12-5; CDR3nt: TGTGCTAGTGGTTTGAGCCAGGGGGATGGCTACACCTTC; CDR3aa: CASGLSQGDGYTF
j_gene: TRBJ2-4; d_gene: -; abundance: once; v_gene: TRBV6-2/TRBV6-3; CDR3nt: TGTGCCAGCAGTTATAGCGGACTAGCCAAAAACATTCAGTACTTC; CDR3aa: CASSYSGLAKNIQYF
j_gene: TRBJ2-1; d_gene: TRBD2; abundance: -; v_gene: TRBV27; CDR3nt: TGTGCCAGCAGTTTAACAAGAGCGGGGGGCTCCTACAATGAGCAGTTCTTC; CDR3aa: CASSLTRAGGSYNEQFF
j_gene: TRBJ2-7; d_gene: TRBD2; abundance: few; v_gene: TRBV4-3; CDR3nt: TGCGCCAGCAGCCAAGAGGGACTAGCGGGGTTCGAGCAGTACTTC; CDR3aa: CASSQEGLAGFEQYF
j_gene: TRBJ2-2; d_gene: -; abundance: -; v_gene: TRBV7-9; CDR3nt: TGTGCCAGCAGCTCAGGGTACGCCGGGGAGCTGTTTTTT; CDR3aa: CASSSGYAGELFF
j_gene: TRBJ1-1; d_gene: -; abundance: -; v_gene: TRBV5-1; CDR3nt: TGCGCCAGCAGCTTTGTCCAGAACACTGAAGCTTTCTTT; CDR3aa: CASSFVQNTEAFF
j_gene: TRBJ2-7; d_gene: -; abundance: few; v_gene: TRBV3-1; CDR3nt: TGTGCCAGCAGCCAACAAACCGGGACTCCTAGCGAGCAGTACTTC; CDR3aa: CASSQQTGTPSEQYF
j_gene: TRBJ2-5; d_gene: TRBD2; abundance: few; v_gene: TRBV29-1; CDR3nt: TGCAGCGTTGTCACTAGCGGGGGAAAAGAGACCCAGTACTTC; CDR3aa: CSVVTSGGKETQYF
j_gene: TRBJ2-1; d_gene: -; abundance: -; v_gene: TRBV14; CDR3nt: TGTGCCCGCAGCCAGTGGCAGAGCTCCTACAATGAGCAGTTCTTC; CDR3aa: CARSQWQSSYNEQFF
j_gene: TRBJ2-7; d_gene: -; abundance: once; v_gene: TRBV12-3/TRBV12-4; CDR3nt: TGTGCCAGCAGTTTACTGGAGGGGCCCTACGAGCAGTACTTC; CDR3aa: CASSLLEGPYEQYF
j_gene: TRBJ2-1; d_gene: TRBD1; abundance: -; v_gene: TRBV7-2; CDR3nt: TGTGCCAGCAGCTTAGAAACCGGGACAGGGGTCGCCAATGAGCAGTTCTTC; CDR3aa: CASSLETGTGVANEQFF
j_gene: TRBJ2-3; d_gene: TRBD2; abundance: few; v_gene: TRBV5-6; CDR3nt: TGTGCCAGCAGTTTAAGGACTAGCGGGACGGCAGATACGCAGTATTTT; CDR3aa: CASSLRTSGTADTQYF
j_gene: TRBJ2-6; d_gene: -; abundance: few; v_gene: TRBV6-1; CDR3nt: TGTGCCAGCAACTCCCCCTCTGGGGCCAACGTCCTGACTTTC; CDR3aa: CASNSPSGANVLTF
j_gene: TRBJ2-1; d_gene: TRBD2; abundance: -; v_gene: TRBV6-4; CDR3nt: TGTGCCAGCAGTGACTCGTCTAGCGGCTCCTACAATGAGCAGTTCTTC; CDR3aa: CASSDSSSGSYNEQFF
j_gene: TRBJ2-1; d_gene: TRBD2; abundance: once; v_gene: TRBV12-3/TRBV12-4; CDR3nt: TGTGCCAGCAGGCTTTCAGTAGCGGGAGTAAATGAGCAGTTCTTC; CDR3aa: CASRLSVAGVNEQFF
j_gene: TRBJ2-7; d_gene: TRBD1; abundance: few; v_gene: TRBV28; CDR3nt: TGTGCCAGCAGTTATCCCCCGGGACAGGGGGCCTACGAGCAGTACTTC; CDR3aa: CASSYPPGQGAYEQYF
j_gene: TRBJ2-1; d_gene: -; abundance: -; v_gene: TRBV20-1; CDR3nt: TGCAGTGCTAGAGACCGAGCGGCCAGGAGCTCCTACAATGAGCAGTTCTTC; CDR3aa: CSARDRAARSSYNEQFF
j_gene: TRBJ2-2; d_gene: -; abundance: -; v_gene: TRBV9; CDR3nt: TGTGCCAGCAGCCCCCACCCAGGGATATCGAACACCGGGGAGCTGTTTTTT; CDR3aa: CASSPHPGISNTGELFF
j_gene: TRBJ2-1; d_gene: TRBD2; abundance: -; v_gene: TRBV12-3/TRBV12-4; CDR3nt: TGTGCCAGCAGTTTCCTGGCGGGGGAGAGCCTCTCTTACAATGAGCAGTTCTTC; CDR3aa: CASSFLAGESLSYNEQFF
j_gene: TRBJ1-2; d_gene: -; abundance: -; v_gene: TRBV7-9; CDR3nt: TGTGCCAGCAGTCCCCCCGCTACCGGACAGCGGGAAGGCTACACCTTC; CDR3aa: CASSPPATGQREGYTF
j_gene: TRBJ2-3; d_gene: TRBD2; abundance: few; v_gene: TRBV3-1; CDR3nt: TGTGCCAGCAGCCACCCTAGCGGGGGGAGCACAGATACGCAGTATTTT; CDR3aa: CASSHPSGGSTDTQYF